Below are 23 T cell receptor beta chains sequenced from a single sample in a study of blood T cell repertoires in COVID-19. Sequencing was performed with immunoSEQ multiplex PCR; in TCRdb, only in-frame clones are kept and a portion is missing. The data show about 260,000 clones, around 90% seen once. Material for sequencing was peripheral blood. These receptors were obtained from a human donor in a cohort sampled during active COVID-19.

This clone occurred once. The chain employs TRBV4-3 and TRBJ1-5; D ambiguous. The V end was cut by 0 bases, the J end by 4 bases, with 10 bases between. Germline values: CDR1 LGHNA, CDR2 YSLEER. This CDR3 has 15 residues. DNA for the CDR3: TGCGCCAGCAGCCAAGATCGGGGAAGAAATCAGCCCCAGCATTTT. Its translation: CASSQDRGRNQPQHF.

The CDR3 DNA follows: TGCGCCAGCAGCCCTTCGTCAGGGATGGTATTCTACGAGCAGTACTTC. Translation gives CASSPSSGMVFYEQYF. This chain links TRBV4-3 with TRBJ2-7; TRBD1 might be the D (5 bases). V was pared by 4 bases and J by 3 bases, with 19 bases between. Germline V gene sequence: CDR1 LGHNA, CDR2 YSLEER. The CDR3 covers 16 residues.

The gene calls are TRBV3-1 (or the pseudogene TRBV3-2) and TRBJ2-7, with TRBD2 matching over 11 bases. Germline CDR1 LGHDT, CDR2 YNNKEL (reference sequence). After removal of 3 bases from V and 4 bases from J, the junction contained 5 bases not matched to a gene. The CDR3 spans 15 residues. CDR3 protein: CASSHGGLAAYEQYF. CDR3 DNA sequence: TGTGCCAGCAGCCATGGGGGACTAGCGGCATACGAGCAGTACTTC.

This chain links TRBV13 with TRBJ2-7, with TRBD2 identical over 8 bases. J gave up 0 bases and V 2 bases, and 3 bases lay outside the gene matches. CDR1 and CDR2 (germline): PRHDT, FYEKMQ (reference sequence). The CDR3 has 15 amino acids. The CDR3 region has the DNA TGTGCCAGCAGCTTACGGCGGGAGGTCTCCTACGAGCAGTACTTC. It specifies CASSLRREVSYEQYF.

The CDR3 here is CASSGSDREHYEQYF. CDR3 in DNA: TGTGCCAGCAGCGGCTCAGACAGGGAGCACTACGAGCAGTACTTC. The chain combines TRBV9 with TRBJ2-7; TRBD1 matches 7 bases. Unmatched junction bases numbered 9, after V lost 3 bases and J lost 3 bases. CDR1 and CDR2 from the germline V gene are SGDLS and YYNGEE. CDR3 size: 15 residues.

The rearrangement uses TRBV5-3 and TRBJ1-5, with 7 nucleotides matching TRBD1. TRBV5-3 is treated as an ORF (open reading frame) with a function not yet certain. This CDR3 has 17 amino acids. V lost 7 bases, J lost 0 bases, and 13 bases stayed unmatched. This chain's CDR3 is CARGRDRDSYSNQPQHF. Written as DNA, the CDR3 is TGTGCCAGAGGGCGAGACAGGGACTCTTATAGCAATCAGCCCCAGCATTTT.

This chain links TRBV15 with TRBJ2-7, with TRBD2 identical over 16 bases. Germline assignment: CDR1 LNHNV and CDR2 YYDKDF (reference sequence). Trimming removed 5 bases from V and 2 bases from J; junction bases left unmatched: 6. The CDR3 is 17 residues long. CDR3 in amino acids: CATSWGLAGGSAYEQYF. CDR3 nucleotide sequence: TGTGCCACCAGCTGGGGACTAGCGGGAGGGAGCGCCTACGAGCAGTACTTC.

The chain combines TRBV24-1 with TRBJ2-7; D is possibly TRBD2 (5 bases). Germline V CDR1 and CDR2: KGHDR, SFDVKD. The CDR3 length is 14 residues. Trimming shortened V by 7 bases and J by 2 bases, and 14 bases separated the two germline ends. The CDR3 DNA sequence: TGTGCCACCAGAGAGGATCCCGGGGCCTACGAGCAGTACTTC. This codes for CATREDPGAYEQYF.

The chain carries TRBV5-1 and TRBJ2-3, with 7 positions matching TRBD1. Looked up from germline, CDR1 is SGHRS and CDR2 is YFSETQ. The V segment lost 6 bases and the J segment 1 base; nucleotides outside the gene matches: 14. The CDR3 extends over 17 amino acids. This chain's CDR3 is CASTVPREGAGTDTQYF. The CDR3 coding sequence is TGCGCCAGCACTGTCCCTCGTGAGGGGGCGGGCACAGATACGCAGTATTTT.

This chain connects TRBV10-3 to TRBJ2-5; 8 nucleotides match TRBD1. The length of the CDR3 is 14 residues. In germline, CDR1 is ENHRY, CDR2 SYGVKD. V shed 9 bases, J shed 3 bases, and the junction held 9 bases outside the gene matches. CDR3 sequence: CAIKQGDRKETQYF. In nucleotides, the CDR3 is TGTGCCATTAAACAGGGGGACCGAAAAGAGACCCAGTACTTC.

The genes are TRBV4-2 and TRBJ2-7, with 7 positions matching TRBD1. V lost 1 base, J lost 0 bases, and 3 bases stayed unmatched. Germline V CDR1 and CDR2: LGHNA, YNFKEQ. The CDR3 is made up of 15 amino acids. CDR3 residues: CASSQARDSSYEQYF. In DNA, the CDR3 is TGTGCCAGCAGCCAAGCCCGGGACAGCTCCTACGAGCAGTACTTC.

CDR3 amino acids: CASRSYRGYGYTF. DNA for the CDR3: TGTGCCAGCCGGTCCTACAGGGGCTATGGCTACACCTTC. The J gene is TRBJ1-2, the V gene TRBV6-4; 7 bases are shared with TRBD1. The V segment lost 8 bases and the J segment 4 bases; nucleotides outside the gene matches: 7. Per the germline V gene, CDR1 is MRHNA and CDR2 is SNTAGT. The CDR3 is 13 residues long.

J is TRBJ2-7 and V is TRBV6-2 or TRBV6-3, with 13 bases lining up with TRBD2. Germline CDR1 MNHEY, CDR2 SVGEGT. The CDR3 is made up of 17 amino acids. V trimming: 2 bases; J trimming: 4 bases; junction bases outside the gene matches: 8. The CDR3 loop reads CASSYPGLAGVLYEQYF. In DNA form, the CDR3 reads TGTGCCAGCAGTTACCCCGGACTAGCGGGAGTGTTATACGAGCAGTACTTC.

The rearrangement uses TRBV5-1 and TRBJ1-2, with 8 positions matching TRBD1. J gave up 8 bases and V 4 bases, and 10 bases lay outside the gene matches. Germline values: CDR1 SGHRS, CDR2 YFSETQ. The CDR3 is 14 amino acids. The CDR3 is CASSPSGGADGYTF. The CDR3 region has the DNA TGCGCCAGCAGCCCCTCAGGGGGCGCGGACGGCTACACCTTC.

The rearrangement uses TRBV11-2 and TRBJ1-2; the D gene is possibly TRBD1 (5 bases). Germline-derived CDR1 and CDR2 are SGHAT and FQNNGV. With 1 base removed from V and 0 bases from J, the gap between germline ends came to 9 bases. The CDR3 runs 15 residues. CDR3 coding DNA: TGTGCCAGCAGCTTAGGGCGGGGGTCTAACTATGGCTACACCTTC. Translation gives CASSLGRGSNYGYTF. Full variable domain (missing parts from reference TRBV11-2 and TRBJ1-2): EAGVAQSPRYKIIEKRQSVAFWCNPISGHATLYWYQQILGQGPKLLIQFQNNGVVDDSQLPKDRFSAERLKGVDSTLKIQPAKLEDSAVYLCASSLGRGSNYGYTFGSGTRLTVV.

This clone has more than one count but fewer than ten. This chain joins TRBV28 and TRBJ2-5; 9 bases map to TRBD2. The germline V gene has CDR1 MDHEN and CDR2 SYDVKM. The CDR3 runs to 17 residues. With 5 bases clipped from V and 4 bases from J, the junction kept 14 bases outside the gene matches. The CDR3 coding sequence is TGTGCCAGCAGTCCACTCACCCGACTAGCGGTGGGAGAGACCCAGTACTTC. Translating it yields CASSPLTRLAVGETQYF.

The V call is TRBV11-2, the J call TRBJ2-3, with D tentatively TRBD2 (5 bases). CDR1 is SGHAT and CDR2 is FQNNGV in the germline V gene. Trimming shortened V by 6 bases and J by 6 bases, and 16 bases separated the two germline ends. The CDR3 has 14 residues. The CDR3 loop reads CASREDLSRDTQYF. The CDR3 bases are TGTGCCAGCAGGGAGGACCTTTCACGGGATACGCAGTATTTT.

This chain uses TRBV23-1 with TRBJ2-7; the D gene is possibly TRBD2 (7 bases). TRBV23-1 is flagged as an ORF with uncertain function. Trimming stripped 0 bases from V and 2 bases from J, with 17 bases between. The CDR3 extends over 17 amino acids. The CDR3 nucleotides read TGCGCCAGCAGTCAATCGGGAGAGGGGGGGAGTGCCTACGAGCAGTACTTC. Translation gives CASSQSGEGGSAYEQYF.

The rearrangement links TRBV11-1 to TRBJ2-2; 9 bases are a match to TRBD2. From germline, CDR1 is SGHAT and CDR2 FQDESV (reference sequence). The trim removed 1 base at V and 3 bases at J, leaving 3 bases unmatched. CDR3 length: 16 amino acids. Written as DNA, the CDR3 is TGTGCCAGCAGCTTAGGTCTAGCGGGATACACCGGGGAGCTGTTTTTT. It codes for CASSLGLAGYTGELFF.

The rearrangement uses TRBV5-1 and TRBJ1-4; possible D gene TRBD1, 5 bases. V lost 1 base, J lost 0 bases, and 13 bases lay in between. CDR3 length: 17 amino acids. CDR1 is SGHRS, CDR2 YFSETQ, per germline. CDR3 in amino acids: CASSLRQYEATNEKLFF. The CDR3 DNA reads TGCGCCAGCAGCTTGCGACAGTACGAGGCAACTAATGAAAAACTGTTTTTT.

This clone has only one observation. The J gene is TRBJ2-1, the V gene TRBV7-8; 10 bases line up with TRBD2. Germline assignment: CDR1 SGHVS and CDR2 FQNEAQ. This CDR3 contains 16 residues. The V gene end was trimmed by 7 bases and the J gene end by 6 bases; junction bases not matched to a gene: 12. CDR3 nucleotide sequence: TGTGCCAGCATCCCTGTTTGGACTAGCGGACCCAATGAGCAGTTCTTC. Encoded protein: CASIPVWTSGPNEQFF.

This chain connects TRBV25-1 to TRBJ1-6; tentatively, D is TRBD1 (5 bases). The V gene lost 2 bases and the J gene lost 7 bases, with 21 bases spanning the gap. Germline V gene sequence: CDR1 MGHDK, CDR2 SYGVNS. The CDR3 sequence is 18 residues long. The CDR3 region has the DNA TGTGCCAGCAGTGAACTTCGTCAGGGCAAAGGCCAAAATTCACCCCTCCACTTT. It codes for CASSELRQGKGQNSPLHF.

This chain joins TRBV19 and TRBJ2-5; 7 bases match TRBD1. The germline V gene encodes CDR1 LNHDA and CDR2 SQIVND (reference sequence). V gave up 1 base and J gave up 3 bases; unmatched junction bases: 5. CDR3 length equals 15 residues. This chain's CDR3 is CASSIGGTEKETQYF. DNA of the CDR3: TGTGCCAGTAGTATAGGAGGGACAGAAAAAGAGACCCAGTACTTC.